This T cell receptor beta chain was retrieved from a study of CD8+ T cells in alopecia areata. Extracted RNA was reverse transcribed into cDNA, the sequencing template. Sequencing used immunoSEQ multiplex PCR; TCRdb keeps in-frame clones, though not all of them. Of fewer than 200,000 clones in the sample, around three fifths were seen once. Germline loops: CDR1 ENHRY, CDR2 SYGVKD. The CDR3 length is 13 residues. V was pared by 10 bases and J by 6 bases, with 7 bases of the junction left unmatched. As to treatment: oral pan-JAK inhibitor, 5-10 mg twice daily. Alopecia areata patients had lesional scalp punch biopsies and peripheral blood taken from them.

Sequencing used CD8+ T cells sorted from blood, obtained at week 24, from a patient treated with tofacitinib. V is TRBV10-3 and J is TRBJ2-1; 9 nucleotides line up with TRBD2. This receptor was identified in a human donor with alopecia areata. The CDR3 loop is CASLGLAPNEQFF. CDR3 sequence (DNA): TGTGCCAGTCTGGGACTAGCTCCCAATGAGCAGTTCTTC.